Each of the 14 T cell receptor beta chains below was sequenced from the same sample in a study of pediatric ulcerative colitis. Clones were read by immunoSEQ multiplex PCR, and TCRdb kept only the in-frame ones, dropping some. The table includes about 64,000 clones, roughly nine tenths detected once. Sequencing was carried out using blood. All receptors derive from a boy between 10 and 17 years old with severe ulcerative colitis.

V is TRBV5-6 and J is TRBJ2-5, with D maybe TRBD2 (6 bases). Trimming removed 0 bases from V and 3 bases from J, with 15 bases in between. CDR3 size: 16 residues. Germline values: CDR1 SGHDT, CDR2 YYEEEE. The CDR3 DNA sequence: TGTGCCAGCAGCTTGGGGGCGGGATTGCTAAAAGAGACCCAGTACTTC. This gives the protein CASSLGAGLLKETQYF.

With regard to this clone: Germline and junction disagree at one end, which may indicate a read error. The rearrangement joins TRBV7-7 to TRBJ2-5; 13 bases agree with TRBD2. The CDR3 has 17 residues. Germline V gene sequence: CDR1 SSHAT, CDR2 FNYEAQ (reference sequence). The CDR3 is CASSPGLAGIGGETQYF. The CDR3 nucleotides read TGTGCTAGCAGCCCGGGACTAGCGGGAATAGGAGGAGAGACCCAGTACTTC.

The V and J genes are TRBV4-3 and TRBJ2-6, with TRBD1 as a possible D gene (6 bases). Germline values: CDR1 LGHNA, CDR2 YSLEER. The CDR3 is 17 amino acids. The V gene lost 3 bases and the J gene lost 4 bases, with 16 bases spanning the gap. CDR3 sequence (DNA): TGCGCCAGCAGCCATGGGGGCGGCGGAACCGGGGCCAACGTCCTGACTTTC. The encoded protein is CASSHGGGGTGANVLTF.

This chain uses TRBV19 with TRBJ1-1; no clear D gene. Trimming cost V 5 bases and J 2 bases, with 6 bases left between them. The CDR3 runs to 12 residues. CDR1 is LNHDA and CDR2 is SQIVND in the germline V gene (reference sequence). CDR3 sequence: CASSWGNTEAFF. CDR3 nucleotides: TGTGCCAGTAGTTGGGGAAACACTGAAGCTTTCTTT.

The chain uses TRBV2 and TRBJ2-5; D unclear. Germline CDR1 SNHLY, CDR2 FYNNEI. Trimming pared 6 bases from V and 4 bases from J, leaving 9 bases between. The CDR3 is 12 amino acids. The CDR3 here is CASRALGETQYF. The CDR3 region has the DNA TGTGCCAGCAGAGCCTTAGGAGAGACCCAGTACTTC.

This clone came up once. The chain's CDR3 is CASSLQGPGDYEQYF. The CDR3 DNA follows: TGTGCCAGCAGCTTACAGGGGCCCGGAGATTACGAGCAGTACTTC. This chain links TRBV11-2 with TRBJ2-7; the D gene is possibly TRBD1 (6 bases). The CDR3 covers 15 residues. Trimming pared 2 bases from V and 4 bases from J, leaving 15 bases between. The germline V gene encodes CDR1 SGHAT and CDR2 FQNNGV.

The rearrangement uses TRBV9 and TRBJ2-6, with D possibly TRBD1 on 5 matching bases. Trimming stripped 3 bases from V and 0 bases from J, with 19 bases between. Germline V gene lookup returns CDR1 SGDLS and CDR2 YYNGEE. This CDR3 comprises 19 residues. The CDR3 region has the DNA TGTGCCAGCAGCGCCACAGGACATTACTTCAGCTCTGGGGCCAACGTCCTGACTTTC. Translation gives CASSATGHYFSSGANVLTF. Looking up the rest from reference TRBV9 and TRBJ2-6 gives the full variable domain: DSGVTQTPKHLITATGQRVTLRCSPRSGDLSVYWYQQSLDQGLQFLIQYYNGEERAKGNILERFSAQQFPDLHSELNLSSLELGDSALYFCASSATGHYFSSGANVLTFGAGSRLTVL.

This chain uses TRBV15 with TRBJ1-1; no clear D gene. The CDR3 has 14 residues. Trimming took off 0 bases at V and 7 bases at J, with 12 bases between the two ends. The germline V gene encodes CDR1 LNHNV and CDR2 YYDKDF (reference sequence). The CDR3 region is CATSRDRWTVEAFF. The DNA of the CDR3 is TGTGCCACCAGCAGAGATAGGTGGACTGTTGAAGCTTTCTTT.

The chain is built from TRBV5-1 and TRBJ2-2; no clear D gene. Germline V CDR1 and CDR2: SGHRS, YFSETQ. The CDR3 length is 14 residues. The V and J ends lost 0 bases and 8 bases respectively, with 11 bases between them. The CDR3 coding sequence is TGCGCCAGCAGCTTGGCGGACCGGTCTGGGGAGCTGTTTTTT. Translated: CASSLADRSGELFF.

V gene TRBV5-1 combines with J gene TRBJ2-1; the match to TRBD2 covers 15 bases. J was trimmed by 9 bases and V by 3 bases; bases with no gene match: 4. Looked up from germline, CDR1 is SGHRS and CDR2 is YFSETQ. The CDR3 is 15 amino acids. This chain's CDR3 is CASSSGLAGGIEQFF. The DNA for the CDR3 is TGCGCCAGCAGCTCGGGACTAGCGGGAGGAATTGAGCAGTTCTTC.

This clone was seen only once. The J gene is TRBJ1-2, the V gene TRBV5-6; D call uncertain. CDR1 and CDR2 from the germline V gene are SGHDT and YYEEEE. The V gene lost 0 bases and the J gene lost 1 base, with 7 bases spanning the gap. The CDR3 is made up of 14 amino acids. DNA for the CDR3: TGTGCCAGCAGCTTGGGGGATATTAACTATGGCTACACCTTC. It codes for CASSLGDINYGYTF.

The V call is TRBV13, the J call TRBJ1-2; D is unclear. V gave up 3 bases and J gave up 0 bases, with 11 bases separating them. The CDR3 spans 15 residues. Germline CDR1 PRHDT, CDR2 FYEKMQ (reference sequence). The CDR3 spells CASSLRGQANYGYTF. As DNA, the CDR3 is TGTGCCAGCAGCTTGAGAGGGCAAGCTAACTATGGCTACACCTTC.

This clone occurred a few times. The chain couples TRBV7-9 to TRBJ2-3, with 7 bases aligning to TRBD1. The V gene end was trimmed by 5 bases and the J gene end by 6 bases; junction bases not matched to a gene: 8. The CDR3 runs 14 residues. CDR1 is SEHNR and CDR2 is FQNEAQ in the germline V gene (reference sequence). CDR3 DNA sequence: TGTGCCAGCAGCGAAACAGGGGAGAGGGATACGCAGTATTTT. As protein: CASSETGERDTQYF. Based on the CDR3 plus reference TRBV7-9 and TRBJ2-3, the full variable domain is DTGVSQNPRHKITKRGQNVTFRCDPISEHNRLYWYRQTLGQGPEFLTYFQNEAQLEKSRLLSDRFSAERPKGSFSTLEIQRTEQGDSAMYLCASSETGERDTQYFGPGTRLTVL.

The chain joins TRBV7-3 to TRBJ2-2; no definite D call. CDR3 size: 16 residues. Germline V lookup: CDR1 SGHTA, CDR2 FQGTGA. Trimming shortened V by 6 bases and J by 6 bases, and 20 bases separated the two germline ends. Here the CDR3 DNA reads TGTGCCAGCAGTCGACGGGCTACCCTAGGGCCCGGGGAGCTGTTTTTT. Translation gives CASSRRATLGPGELFF.